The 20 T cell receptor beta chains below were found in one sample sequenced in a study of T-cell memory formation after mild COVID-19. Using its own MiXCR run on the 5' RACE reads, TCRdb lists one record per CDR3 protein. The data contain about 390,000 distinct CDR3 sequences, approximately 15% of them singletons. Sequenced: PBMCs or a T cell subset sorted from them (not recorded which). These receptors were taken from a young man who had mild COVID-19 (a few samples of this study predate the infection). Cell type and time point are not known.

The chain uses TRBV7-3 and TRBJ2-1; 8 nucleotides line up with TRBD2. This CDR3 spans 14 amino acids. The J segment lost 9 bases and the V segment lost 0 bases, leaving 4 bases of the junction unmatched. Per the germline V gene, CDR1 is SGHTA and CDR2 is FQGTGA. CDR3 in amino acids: CASSLTGGGSEQFF. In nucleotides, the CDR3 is TGTGCCAGCAGCTTAACCGGGGGGGGTAGTGAGCAGTTCTTC.

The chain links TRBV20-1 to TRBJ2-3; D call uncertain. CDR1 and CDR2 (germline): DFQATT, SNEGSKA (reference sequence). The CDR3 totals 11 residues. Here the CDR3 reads CSVSGRDTQYF. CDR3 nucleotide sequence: TGCAGCGTAAGTGGGCGGGATACGCAGTATTTT.

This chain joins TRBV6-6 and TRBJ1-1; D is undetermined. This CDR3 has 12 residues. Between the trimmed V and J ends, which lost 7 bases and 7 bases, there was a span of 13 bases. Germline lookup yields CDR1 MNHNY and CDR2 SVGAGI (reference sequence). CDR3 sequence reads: CASTLASGEAFF. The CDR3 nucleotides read TGTGCCAGCACCCTAGCGTCGGGTGAAGCTTTCTTT.

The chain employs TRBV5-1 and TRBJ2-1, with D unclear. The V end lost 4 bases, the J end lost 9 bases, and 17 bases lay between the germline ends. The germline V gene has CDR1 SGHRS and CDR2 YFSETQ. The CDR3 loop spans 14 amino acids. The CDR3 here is CASSPGPLGGEQFF. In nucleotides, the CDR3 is TGCGCCAGCAGCCCTGGGCCCCTCGGTGGTGAGCAGTTCTTC. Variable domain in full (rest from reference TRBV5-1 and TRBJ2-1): KAGVTQTPRYLIKTRGQQVTLSCSPISGHRSVSWYQQTPGQGLQFLFEYFSETQRNKGNFPGRFSGRQFSNSRSEMNVSTLELGDSALYLCASSPGPLGGEQFFGPGTRLTVL.

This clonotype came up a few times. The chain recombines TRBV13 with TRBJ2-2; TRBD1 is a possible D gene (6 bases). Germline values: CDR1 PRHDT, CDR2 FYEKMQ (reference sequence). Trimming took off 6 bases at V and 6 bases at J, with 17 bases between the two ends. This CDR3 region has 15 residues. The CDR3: CASSSRQALAGELFF. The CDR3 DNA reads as TGTGCCAGCAGTTCTCGACAGGCTCTGGCCGGGGAGCTGTTTTTT.

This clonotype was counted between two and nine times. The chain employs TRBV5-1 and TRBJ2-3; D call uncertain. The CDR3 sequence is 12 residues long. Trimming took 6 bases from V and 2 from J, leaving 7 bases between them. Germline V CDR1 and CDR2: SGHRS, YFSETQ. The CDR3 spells CASMESTDTQYF. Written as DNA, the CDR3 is TGCGCCAGCATGGAGTCCACAGATACGCAGTATTTT.

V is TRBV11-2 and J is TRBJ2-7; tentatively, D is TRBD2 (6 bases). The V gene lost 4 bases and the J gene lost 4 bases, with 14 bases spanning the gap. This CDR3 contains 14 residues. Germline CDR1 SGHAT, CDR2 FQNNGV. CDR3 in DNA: TGTGCCAGCAGCTCGGAAGGGACTGGGTACGAGCAGTACGTC. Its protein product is CASSSEGTGYEQYV.

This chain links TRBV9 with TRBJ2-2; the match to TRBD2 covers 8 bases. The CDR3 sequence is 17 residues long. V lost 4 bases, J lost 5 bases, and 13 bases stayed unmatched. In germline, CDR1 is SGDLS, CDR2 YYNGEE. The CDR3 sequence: CASSTSRAGLETGELFF. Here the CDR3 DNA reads TGTGCCAGCAGCACCTCACGAGCGGGACTAGAGACCGGGGAGCTGTTTTTT. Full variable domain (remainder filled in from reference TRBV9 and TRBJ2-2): DSGVTQTPKHLITATGQRVTLRCSPRSGDLSVYWYQQSLDQGLQFLIQYYNGEERAKGNILERFSAQQFPDLHSELNLSSLELGDSALYFCASSTSRAGLETGELFFGEGSRLTVL.

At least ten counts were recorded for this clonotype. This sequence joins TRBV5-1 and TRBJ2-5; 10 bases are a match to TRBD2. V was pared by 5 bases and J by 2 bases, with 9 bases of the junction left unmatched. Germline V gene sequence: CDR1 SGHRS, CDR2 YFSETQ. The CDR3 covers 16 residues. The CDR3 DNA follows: TGCGCCAGCAGAACAACCGGGACTAGCGCACAAGAGACCCAGTACTTC. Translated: CASRTTGTSAQETQYF.

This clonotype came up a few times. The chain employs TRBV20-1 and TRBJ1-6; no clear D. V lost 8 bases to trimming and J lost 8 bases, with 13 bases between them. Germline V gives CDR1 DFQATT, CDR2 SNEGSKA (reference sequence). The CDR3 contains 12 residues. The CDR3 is CSIGQRDSPLHF. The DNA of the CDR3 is TGCAGTATCGGGCAAAGGGATTCACCCCTCCACTTT.

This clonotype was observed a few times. The CDR3, as DNA: TGTGCCACTAAGGTGGGCAATCAGCCCCAGCATTTT. It translates to CATKVGNQPQHF. The chain is built from TRBV2 and TRBJ1-5; D is uncertain. Trimming left V 10 bases short and J 2 bases short, with 9 bases between. This CDR3 contains 12 residues. Germline CDR1 reads SNHLY; CDR2 reads FYNNEI. The complete variable domain, with remaining parts taken from reference TRBV2 and TRBJ1-5, reads EPEVTQTPSHQVTQMGQEVILRCVPISNHLYFYWYRQILGQKVEFLVSFYNNEISEKSEIFDDQFSVERPDGSNFTLKIRSTKLEDSAMYFCATKVGNQPQHFGDGTRLSIL.

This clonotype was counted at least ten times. The CDR3 loop reads CSASRFSSGNTIYF. For the CDR3, the DNA is TGCAGTGCTAGTAGGTTTTCCTCTGGAAACACCATATATTTT. The chain links TRBV20-1 to TRBJ1-3; no clear D. With 3 bases removed from V and 0 bases from J, the gap between germline ends came to 9 bases. This CDR3 spans 14 amino acids. Germline V gene data show CDR1 as DFQATT and CDR2 as SNEGSKA (reference sequence).

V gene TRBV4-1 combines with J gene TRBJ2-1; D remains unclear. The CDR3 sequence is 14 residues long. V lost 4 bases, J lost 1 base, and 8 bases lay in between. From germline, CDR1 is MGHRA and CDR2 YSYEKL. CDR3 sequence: CASSPLESYNEQFF. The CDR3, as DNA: TGCGCCAGCAGCCCATTGGAGTCCTACAATGAGCAGTTCTTC.

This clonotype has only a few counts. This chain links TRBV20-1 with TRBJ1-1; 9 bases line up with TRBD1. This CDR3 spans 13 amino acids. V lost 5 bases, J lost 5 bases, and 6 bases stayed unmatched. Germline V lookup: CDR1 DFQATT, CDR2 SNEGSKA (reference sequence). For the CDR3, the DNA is TGCAGTGCTGTAGCCGGGACAGGGACTGAAGCTTTCTTT. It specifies CSAVAGTGTEAFF.

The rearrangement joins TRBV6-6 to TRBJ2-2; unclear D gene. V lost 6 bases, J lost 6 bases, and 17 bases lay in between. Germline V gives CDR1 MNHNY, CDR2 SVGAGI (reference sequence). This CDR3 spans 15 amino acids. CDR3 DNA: TGTGCCAGCAGAGTTCAGATTAGTGATGCCGGGGAGCTGTTTTTT. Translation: CASRVQISDAGELFF.

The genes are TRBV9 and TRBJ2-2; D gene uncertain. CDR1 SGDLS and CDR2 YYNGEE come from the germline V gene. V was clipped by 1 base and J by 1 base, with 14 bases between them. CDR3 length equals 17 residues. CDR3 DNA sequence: TGTGCCAGCAGCGTATCTCCGGGCCGCAGGAACACCGGGGAGCTGTTTTTT. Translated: CASSVSPGRRNTGELFF.

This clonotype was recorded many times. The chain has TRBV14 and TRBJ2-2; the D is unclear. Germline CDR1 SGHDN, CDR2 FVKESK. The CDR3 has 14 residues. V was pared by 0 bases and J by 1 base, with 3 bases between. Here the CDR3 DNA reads TGTGCCAGCAGCCAAGACCTGAACACCGGGGAGCTGTTTTTT. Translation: CASSQDLNTGELFF. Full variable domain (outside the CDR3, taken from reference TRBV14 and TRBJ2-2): EAGVTQFPSHSVIEKGQTVTLRCDPISGHDNLYWYRRVMGKEIKFLLHFVKESKQDESGMPNNRFLAERTGGTYSTLKVQPAELEDSGVYFCASSQDLNTGELFFGEGSRLTVL.

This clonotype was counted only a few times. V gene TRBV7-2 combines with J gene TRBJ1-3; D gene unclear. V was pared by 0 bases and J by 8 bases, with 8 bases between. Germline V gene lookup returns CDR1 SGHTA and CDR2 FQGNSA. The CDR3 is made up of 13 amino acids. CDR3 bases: TGTGCCAGCAGCTTAGCCGGAAGCTACACCATATATTTT. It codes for CASSLAGSYTIYF.

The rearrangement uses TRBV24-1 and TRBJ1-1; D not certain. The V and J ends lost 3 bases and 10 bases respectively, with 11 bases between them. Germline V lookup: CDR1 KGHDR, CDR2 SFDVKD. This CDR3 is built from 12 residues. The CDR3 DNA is TGTGCCACCAGTGATGTATACGAGAGAGCTTTCTTT. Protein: CATSDVYERAFF.

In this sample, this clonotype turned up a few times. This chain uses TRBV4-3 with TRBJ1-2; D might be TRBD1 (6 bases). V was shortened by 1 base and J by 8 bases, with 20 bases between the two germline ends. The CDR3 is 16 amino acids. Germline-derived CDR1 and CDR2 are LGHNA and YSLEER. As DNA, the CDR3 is TGCGCCAGCAGCCAAGTTTTCGGGGGGCTCAGAGAAGGCTACACCTTC. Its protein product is CASSQVFGGLREGYTF.